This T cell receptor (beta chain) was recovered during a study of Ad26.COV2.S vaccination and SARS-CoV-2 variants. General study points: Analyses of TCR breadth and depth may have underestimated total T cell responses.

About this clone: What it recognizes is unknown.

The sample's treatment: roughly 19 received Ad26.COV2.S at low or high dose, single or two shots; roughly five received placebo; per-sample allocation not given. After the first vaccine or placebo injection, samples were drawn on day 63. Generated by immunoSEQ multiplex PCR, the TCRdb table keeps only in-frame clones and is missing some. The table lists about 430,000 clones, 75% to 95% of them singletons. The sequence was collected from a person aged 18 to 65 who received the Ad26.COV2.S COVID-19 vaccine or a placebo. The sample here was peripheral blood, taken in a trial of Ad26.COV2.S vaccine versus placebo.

Written as DNA, the CDR3 is TGTGCCAGCAGCCGACAGGGGATGGAGACCCAGTACTTC. This sequence encodes CASSRQGMETQYF. The rearrangement links TRBV5-5 to TRBJ2-5; 8 nucleotides match TRBD1. The CDR3 covers 13 residues. In germline, CDR1 is SGHKS, CDR2 YYEKEE (reference sequence). V dropped 4 bases and J dropped 5; count of bases not matched to a gene: 4.